These 14 T cell receptor beta chains were all obtained from the same sample, sequenced in a study of PD-1 blockade in classical Hodgkin lymphoma. Time point meaning: cycle 4 day 1 (C4D1), after less than 7 weeks of nivolumab. Every single patient, without exception, relapsed after autologous stem cell transplantation, and brentuximab vedotin exposure varied. The repertoire was sequenced with immunoSEQ multiplex PCR; TCRdb's copy has only in-frame clones and lacks some. Seen here are roughly 52,000 clones, approximately 86% observed once, and the top ten hold 6.5% to 8.5%. Sequencing was performed on peripheral blood mononuclear cells (PBMCs), taken before the fourth cycle of nivolumab. The receptors originated from a human donor with classical Hodgkin lymphoma.

The chain employs TRBV4-3 and TRBJ2-7; 8 bases match TRBD1. V gave up 4 bases and J gave up 2 bases; unmatched junction bases: 4. This CDR3 is built from 14 residues. Germline V gene lookup returns CDR1 LGHNA and CDR2 YSLEER. The CDR3, as DNA: TGCGCCAGCAGCCGCGGGACAGGACCCTACGAGCAGTACTTC. Translation: CASSRGTGPYEQYF.

The gene calls are TRBV5-5 and TRBJ2-7; possibly TRBD1 for D (6 bases). Trimming cost V 0 bases and J 0 bases, with 13 bases left between them. The length of the CDR3 is 16 residues. Germline V gives CDR1 SGHKS, CDR2 YYEKEE (reference sequence). This CDR3 reads CASSLVVGAISYEQYF. DNA for the CDR3: TGTGCCAGCAGCTTGGTTGTGGGGGCGATCTCCTACGAGCAGTACTTC.

The J gene is TRBJ2-1, the V gene TRBV15; the match to TRBD2 covers 8 bases. Germline CDR1 is LNHNV and CDR2 is YYDKDF (reference sequence). CDR3 length: 18 residues. Germline trimming cut 3 bases from V and 0 bases from J; bases unmatched to any gene: 10. The CDR3 spells CATSSVSRSGSSYNEQFF. The DNA for the CDR3 is TGTGCCACCAGCAGCGTGTCGAGGAGCGGGAGCTCCTACAATGAGCAGTTCTTC.

The chain has TRBV27 and TRBJ2-5; possibly TRBD1 or TRBD2 for D (6 bases each). There are 14 residues in the CDR3. Germline V gene sequence: CDR1 MNHEY, CDR2 SMNVEV (reference sequence). V was shortened by 3 bases and J by 5 bases, with 13 bases between the two germline ends. The CDR3 is CASSFLGGRETQYF. CDR3 DNA sequence: TGTGCCAGCAGTTTCCTAGGGGGGCGTGAGACCCAGTACTTC.

This clone was seen just once. V gene TRBV28 combines with J gene TRBJ2-3, with 12 bases identical to TRBD2. CDR3 length: 21 amino acids. CDR1 MDHEN and CDR2 SYDVKM come from the germline V gene. The V segment lost 1 base and the J segment 3 bases; nucleotides outside the gene matches: 17. CDR3 amino acids: CASSLSRSLAGGPIETDTQYF. In DNA, the CDR3 is TGTGCCAGCAGTTTATCCCGCTCTCTAGCGGGGGGGCCGATTGAGACAGATACGCAGTATTTT.

The chain employs TRBV7-2 and TRBJ1-1; D is ambiguous. The CDR3 consists of 13 residues. Germline V CDR1 and CDR2: SGHTA, FQGNSA. V lost 5 bases and J lost 4, with 11 bases in between. CDR3 in DNA: TGTGCCAGCAGCCGCCAGCGGGTCACTGAAGCTTTCTTT. As protein: CASSRQRVTEAFF. Supplemented by reference TRBV7-2 and TRBJ1-1, the full variable domain reads GAGVSQSPSNKVTEKGKDVELRCDPISGHTALYWYRQSLGQGLEFLIYFQGNSAPDKSGLPSDRFSAERTGGSVSTLTIQRTQQEDSAVYLCASSRQRVTEAFFGQGTRLTVV.

The CDR3 region is CASSLWSPHGNTGELFF. CDR3 DNA: TGTGCCAGCAGTTTATGGTCGCCACATGGGAACACCGGGGAGCTGTTTTTT. The V and J genes are TRBV27 and TRBJ2-2; D call uncertain. Trimming pared 1 base from V and 1 base from J, leaving 13 bases between. The CDR3 is 17 amino acids. Germline V CDR1 and CDR2: MNHEY, SMNVEV (reference sequence).

The chain uses TRBV28 and TRBJ2-7; TRBD2 agrees at 15 bases. The V gene's germline CDR1 is MDHEN and CDR2 SYDVKM. This CDR3 region has 16 residues. Unmatched junction bases numbered 9, after V lost 5 bases and J lost 7 bases. In DNA, the CDR3 is TGTGCCAGCAGTCCCCCCGGACTAGCGGGAGGGTTAGAGCAGTACTTC. Translated: CASSPPGLAGGLEQYF.

The chain is built from TRBV9 and TRBJ2-5; 10 bases are shared with TRBD2. After removal of 4 bases from V and 4 bases from J, the junction contained 10 bases not matched to a gene. Germline CDR1 SGDLS, CDR2 YYNGEE. The CDR3 totals 16 residues. For the CDR3, the DNA is TGTGCCAGCAGCCCTCGCATGGGACTAGCGTCAGAGACCCAGTACTTC. This encodes CASSPRMGLASETQYF. The variable domain in full, completed from reference TRBV9 and TRBJ2-5, reads DSGVTQTPKHLITATGQRVTLRCSPRSGDLSVYWYQQSLDQGLQFLIQYYNGEERAKGNILERFSAQQFPDLHSELNLSSLELGDSALYFCASSPRMGLASETQYFGPGTRLLVL.

The chain has TRBV5-4 and TRBJ2-5, with D possibly matching TRBD1 (6 bases). The germline V gene has CDR1 SGHNT and CDR2 YYREEE (reference sequence). The CDR3 totals 14 residues. The V end lost 3 bases, the J end lost 2 bases, and 11 bases lay between the germline ends. The CDR3 DNA is TGTGCCAGCAGCTCCGGGACACAGCAAGAGACCCAGTACTTC. Translating it yields CASSSGTQQETQYF.

The DNA of the CDR3 is TGTGCCAGTAGTAGGGCTAGCGGGACCGGGGAGCTGTTTTTT. It yields the protein CASSRASGTGELFF. V usage is TRBV19 and J usage is TRBJ2-2; 8 positions agree with TRBD2. The V gene's germline CDR1 is LNHDA and CDR2 SQIVND (reference sequence). This CDR3 has 14 residues. V was pared by 4 bases and J by 5 bases, with 3 bases of the junction left unmatched.

This chain links TRBV7-3 with TRBJ2-7; D is perhaps TRBD1 (6 bases). CDR1 is SGHTA, CDR2 FQGTGA, per germline. The CDR3 contains 15 residues. Deletions cut 1 base from V and 0 bases from J, with 10 bases between. The DNA of the CDR3 is TGTGCCAGCAGCTTAAATCCAGGGGCCTCCTACGAGCAGTACTTC. Protein sequence: CASSLNPGASYEQYF.

V usage is TRBV4-1 and J usage is TRBJ2-7, with 11 nucleotides matching TRBD1. The V gene end was trimmed by 3 bases and the J gene end by 3 bases; junction bases not matched to a gene: 4. Germline CDR1 reads MGHRA; CDR2 reads YSYEKL. The CDR3 spans 15 residues. CDR3 sequence (DNA): TGCGCCAGCAGCCAGGCCGGGACAGGGGGCTACGAGCAGTACTTC. This translates into CASSQAGTGGYEQYF.

This clone showed up just a few times. The J gene is TRBJ2-5, the V gene TRBV5-8, with a possible D match to TRBD1 (6 bases). V was cut by 7 bases and J by 5 bases, with 15 bases left in between. This CDR3 is built from 13 residues. Per germline, CDR1 SGHTS and CDR2 YDEGEE. The CDR3, as DNA: TGTGCCAGCGGCCGCAGGGGTCGGGAGACCCAGTACTTC. Its protein is CASGRRGRETQYF.